This T cell receptor (beta chain) comes out of a study of cytomegalovirus exposure and HLA in healthy donors. Points from the study as a whole: According to reports, the classifier identified cytomegalovirus status with high specificity and sensitivity.

This clone was detected only a few times. Its antigen is undetermined. 60 Vbeta and 13 Jbeta primers were used in PCR. Libraries were prepared by immunoSEQ multiplex PCR; TCRdb keeps only in-frame clonotypes and omits some of them. The sample carries roughly 170,000 clones, roughly four fifths recorded once. The CDR3 spans 14 residues. Germline lookup yields CDR1 PRHDT and CDR2 FYEKMQ (reference sequence). Trimming shortened V by 2 bases and J by 3 bases, and 11 bases separated the two germline ends. The rearrangement joins TRBV13 to TRBJ2-7; TRBD2 might be the D (5 bases). Specimen: PBMCs. This receptor was identified in a girl aged 5-17 years in good health and CMV-seropositive. The CDR3 sequence: CASSLRGSRYEQYF. CDR3 nucleotide sequence: TGTGCCAGCAGCTTACGGGGATCCCGCTACGAGCAGTACTTC. Together with reference TRBV13 and TRBJ2-7, the CDR3 gives the full variable domain: AAGVIQSPRHLIKEKRETATLKCYPIPRHDTVYWYQQGPGQDPQFLISFYEKMQSDKGSIPDRFSAQQFSDYHSELNMSSLELGDSALYFCASSLRGSRYEQYFGPGTRLTVT.